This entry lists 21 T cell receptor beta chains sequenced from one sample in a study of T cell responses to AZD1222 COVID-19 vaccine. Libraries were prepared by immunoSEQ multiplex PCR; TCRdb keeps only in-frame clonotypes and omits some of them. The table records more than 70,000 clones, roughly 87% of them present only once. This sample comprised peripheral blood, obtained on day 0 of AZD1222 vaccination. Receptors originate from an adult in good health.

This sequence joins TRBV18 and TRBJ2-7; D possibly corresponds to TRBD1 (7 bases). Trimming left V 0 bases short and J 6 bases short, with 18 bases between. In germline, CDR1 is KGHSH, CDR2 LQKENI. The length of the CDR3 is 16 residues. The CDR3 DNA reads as TGTGCCAGCTCACCACCGGAGGAGGGGGCGCTTGGCGAGCAGTACTTC. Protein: CASSPPEEGALGEQYF.

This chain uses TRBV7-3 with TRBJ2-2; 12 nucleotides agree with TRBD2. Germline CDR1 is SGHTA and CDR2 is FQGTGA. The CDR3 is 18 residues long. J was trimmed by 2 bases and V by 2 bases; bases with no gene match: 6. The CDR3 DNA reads TGTGCCAGCAGCTTAGGACTAGCGGGAAGCCCTAACACCGGGGAGCTGTTTTTT. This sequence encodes CASSLGLAGSPNTGELFF.

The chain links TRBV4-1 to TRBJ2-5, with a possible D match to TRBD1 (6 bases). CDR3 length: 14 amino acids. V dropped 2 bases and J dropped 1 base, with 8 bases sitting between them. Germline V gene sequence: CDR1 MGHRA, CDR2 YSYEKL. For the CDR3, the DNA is TGCGCCAGCAGCCAACTAGGGGGCCAAGAGACCCAGTACTTC. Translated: CASSQLGGQETQYF.

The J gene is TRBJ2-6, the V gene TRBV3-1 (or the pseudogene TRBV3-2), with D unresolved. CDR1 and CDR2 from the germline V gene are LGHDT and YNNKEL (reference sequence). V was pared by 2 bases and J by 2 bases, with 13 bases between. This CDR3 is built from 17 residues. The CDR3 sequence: CASSQSDSPTGANVLTF. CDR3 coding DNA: TGTGCCAGCAGCCAATCGGATTCCCCAACTGGGGCCAACGTCCTGACTTTC.

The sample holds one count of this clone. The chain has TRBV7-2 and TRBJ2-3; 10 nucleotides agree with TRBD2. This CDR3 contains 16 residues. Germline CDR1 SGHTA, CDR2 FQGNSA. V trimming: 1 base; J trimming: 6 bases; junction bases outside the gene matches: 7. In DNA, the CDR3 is TGTGCCAGCAGCTTAGAGCTAGCGGGAGTTAGGGATACGCAGTATTTT. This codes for CASSLELAGVRDTQYF.

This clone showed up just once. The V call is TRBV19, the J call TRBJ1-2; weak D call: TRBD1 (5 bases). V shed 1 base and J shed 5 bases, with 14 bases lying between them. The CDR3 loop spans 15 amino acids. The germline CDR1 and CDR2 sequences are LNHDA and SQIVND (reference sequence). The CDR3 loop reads CASSIGEGSEYGYTF. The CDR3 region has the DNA TGTGCCAGTAGTATAGGGGAGGGGTCGGAATATGGCTACACCTTC.

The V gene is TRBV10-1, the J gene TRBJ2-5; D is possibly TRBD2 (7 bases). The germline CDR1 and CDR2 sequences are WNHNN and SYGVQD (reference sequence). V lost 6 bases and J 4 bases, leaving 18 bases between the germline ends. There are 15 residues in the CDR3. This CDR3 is CASRYKRGRGETQYF. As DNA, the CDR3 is TGCGCCAGCAGATACAAAAGGGGGAGGGGAGAGACCCAGTACTTC.

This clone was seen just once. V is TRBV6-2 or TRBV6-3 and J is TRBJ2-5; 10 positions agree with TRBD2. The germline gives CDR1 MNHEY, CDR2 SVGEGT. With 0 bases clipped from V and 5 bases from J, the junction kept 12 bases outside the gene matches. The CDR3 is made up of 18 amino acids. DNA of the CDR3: TGTGCCAGCAGTTACTCGACGGCTAGCGGGAGTTTGTGGGAGACCCAGTACTTC. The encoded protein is CASSYSTASGSLWETQYF.

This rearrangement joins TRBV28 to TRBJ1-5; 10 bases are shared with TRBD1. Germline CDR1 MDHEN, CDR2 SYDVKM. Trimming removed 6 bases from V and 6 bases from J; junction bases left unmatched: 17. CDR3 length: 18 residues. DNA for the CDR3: TGTGCCAGCAGGGGGGGACCGACAGGGGGCGCGAAGACTCAGCCCCAGCATTTT. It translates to CASRGGPTGGAKTQPQHF.

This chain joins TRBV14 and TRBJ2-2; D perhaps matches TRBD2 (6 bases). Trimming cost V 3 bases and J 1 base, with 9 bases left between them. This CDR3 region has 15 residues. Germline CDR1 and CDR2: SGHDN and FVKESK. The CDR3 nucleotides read TGTGCCAGCAGCCACCTGGGGGGGAACACCGGGGAGCTGTTTTTT. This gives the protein CASSHLGGNTGELFF. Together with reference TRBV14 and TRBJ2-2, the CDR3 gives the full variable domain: EAGVTQFPSHSVIEKGQTVTLRCDPISGHDNLYWYRRVMGKEIKFLLHFVKESKQDESGMPNNRFLAERTGGTYSTLKVQPAELEDSGVYFCASSHLGGNTGELFFGEGSRLTVL.

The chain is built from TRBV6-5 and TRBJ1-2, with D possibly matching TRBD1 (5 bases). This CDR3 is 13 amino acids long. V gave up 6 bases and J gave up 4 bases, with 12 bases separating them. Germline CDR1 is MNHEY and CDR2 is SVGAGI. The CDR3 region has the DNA TGTGCCAGCAGAGGTGGGGCCGGCTATGGCTACACCTTC. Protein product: CASRGGAGYGYTF.

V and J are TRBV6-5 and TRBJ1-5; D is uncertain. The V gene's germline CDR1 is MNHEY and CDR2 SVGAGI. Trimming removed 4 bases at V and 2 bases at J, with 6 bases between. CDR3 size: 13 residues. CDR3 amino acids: CASSFVGNQPQHF. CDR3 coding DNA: TGTGCCAGCAGTTTTGTCGGCAATCAGCCCCAGCATTTT.

The CDR3, as DNA: TGTGCCAGTAGTCCCTGGACTAGCGGGAATGAACGCAATGAGCAGTTCTTC. It translates to CASSPWTSGNERNEQFF. The gene calls are TRBV19 and TRBJ2-1, with TRBD2 matching 12 bases. The ends lost 5 bases at V and 6 bases at J; junction bases unmatched: 11. This CDR3 spans 17 amino acids. Germline CDR1 reads LNHDA; CDR2 reads SQIVND (reference sequence).

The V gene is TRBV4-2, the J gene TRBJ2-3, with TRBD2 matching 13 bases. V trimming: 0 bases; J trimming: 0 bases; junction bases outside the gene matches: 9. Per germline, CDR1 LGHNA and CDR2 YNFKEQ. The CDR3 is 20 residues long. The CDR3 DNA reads TGTGCCAGCAGCCAAGATTCAGGACTAGCGGGAGAGGTGAGCACAGATACGCAGTATTTT. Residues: CASSQDSGLAGEVSTDTQYF.

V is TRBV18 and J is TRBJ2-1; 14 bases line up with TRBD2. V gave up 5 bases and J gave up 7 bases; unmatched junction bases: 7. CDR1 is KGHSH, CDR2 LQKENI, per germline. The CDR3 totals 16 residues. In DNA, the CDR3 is TGTGCCAGCTCAAGGGGACTAGCGGGAGTTCATAATGAGCAGTTCTTC. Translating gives CASSRGLAGVHNEQFF.

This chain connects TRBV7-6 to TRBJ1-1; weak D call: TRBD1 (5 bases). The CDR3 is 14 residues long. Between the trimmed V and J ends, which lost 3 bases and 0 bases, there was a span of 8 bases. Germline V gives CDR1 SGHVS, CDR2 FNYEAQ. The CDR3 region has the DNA TGTGCCAGCAGCTTCGGGACGTTGAACACTGAAGCTTTCTTT. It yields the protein CASSFGTLNTEAFF.

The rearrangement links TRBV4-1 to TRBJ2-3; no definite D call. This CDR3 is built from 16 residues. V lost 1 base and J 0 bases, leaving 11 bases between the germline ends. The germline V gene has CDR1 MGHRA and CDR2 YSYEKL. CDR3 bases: TGCGCCAGCAGCCAAGCTCGCGGTCTTAGCACAGATACGCAGTATTTT. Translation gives CASSQARGLSTDTQYF.

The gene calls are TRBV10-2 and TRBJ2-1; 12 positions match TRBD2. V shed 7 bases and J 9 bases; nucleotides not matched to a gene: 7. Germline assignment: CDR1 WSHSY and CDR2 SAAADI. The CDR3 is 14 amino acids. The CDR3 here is CASTPLAGGTEQFF. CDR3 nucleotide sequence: TGCGCCAGCACCCCCCTAGCGGGAGGGACTGAGCAGTTCTTC.

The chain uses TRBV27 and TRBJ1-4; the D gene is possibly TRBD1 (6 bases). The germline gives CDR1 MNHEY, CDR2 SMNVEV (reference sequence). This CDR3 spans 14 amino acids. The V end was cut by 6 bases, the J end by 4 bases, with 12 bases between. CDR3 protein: CASRLQGHNEKLFF. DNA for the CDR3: TGTGCCAGCAGGCTACAGGGCCATAATGAAAAACTGTTTTTT.

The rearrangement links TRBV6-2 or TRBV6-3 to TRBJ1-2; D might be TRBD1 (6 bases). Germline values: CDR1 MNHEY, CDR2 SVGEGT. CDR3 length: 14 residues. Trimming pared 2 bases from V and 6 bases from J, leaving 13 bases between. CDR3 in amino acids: CASSYTGGRDGYTF. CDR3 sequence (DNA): TGTGCCAGCAGTTACACGGGGGGGCGCGATGGCTACACCTTC.

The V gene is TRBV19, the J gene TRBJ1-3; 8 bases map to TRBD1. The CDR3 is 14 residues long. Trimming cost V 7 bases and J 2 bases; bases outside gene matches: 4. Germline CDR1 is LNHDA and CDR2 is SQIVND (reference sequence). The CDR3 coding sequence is TGTGCCAGTATAAAACAGGGGGCTGGAAACACCATATATTTT. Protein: CASIKQGAGNTIYF.